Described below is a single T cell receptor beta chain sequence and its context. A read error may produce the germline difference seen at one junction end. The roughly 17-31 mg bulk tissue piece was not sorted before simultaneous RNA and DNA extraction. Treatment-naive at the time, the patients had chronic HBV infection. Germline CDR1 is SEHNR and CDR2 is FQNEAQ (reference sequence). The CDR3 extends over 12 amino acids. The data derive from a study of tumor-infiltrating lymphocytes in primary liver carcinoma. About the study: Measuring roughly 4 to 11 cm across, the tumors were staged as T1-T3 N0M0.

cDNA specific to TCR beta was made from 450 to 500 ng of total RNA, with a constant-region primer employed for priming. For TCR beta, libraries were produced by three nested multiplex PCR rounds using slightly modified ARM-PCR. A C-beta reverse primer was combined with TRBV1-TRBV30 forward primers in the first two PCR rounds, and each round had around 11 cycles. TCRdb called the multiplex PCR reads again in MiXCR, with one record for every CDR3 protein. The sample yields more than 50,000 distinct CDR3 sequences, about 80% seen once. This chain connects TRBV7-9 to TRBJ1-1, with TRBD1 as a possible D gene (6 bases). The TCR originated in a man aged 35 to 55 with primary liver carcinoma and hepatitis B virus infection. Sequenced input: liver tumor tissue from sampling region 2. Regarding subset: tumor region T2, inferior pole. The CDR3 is CASSPGGTEAFF. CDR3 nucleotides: TGTGCCAGCTCCCCCGGGGGCACTGAGGCTTTCTTT.